This T cell receptor beta chain came from a study of blood T cell repertoires in COVID-19. About the research overall: The United States, Italy and Spain supplied acute and convalescent COVID-19 samples. The cDNA or gDNA used as material had been derived from T cells, B-cell-depleted T cells, or PBMCs.

Original analysis: Cell counts per sample came from amplifying reference gene primers. The method was immunoSEQ multiplex PCR; TCRdb's version includes in-frame clones alone and lacks a portion of them. V and J calls and clone size come straight from that table; D and trimming were deduced from the DNA. The sample holds approximately 85,000 clones, more than 80% seen once. V gave up 1 base and J gave up 5 bases; unmatched junction bases: 4. CDR1 is LGHDT, CDR2 YNNKEL, per germline (reference sequence). CDR3 length equals 15 residues. What was sequenced was peripheral blood. The V gene is TRBV3-1 (or the pseudogene TRBV3-2), the J gene TRBJ1-4; 7 bases are a match to TRBD1. This TCR came from a man aged 45-65 years with active or convalescent COVID-19. This CDR3 is CASSQAGQPNEKLFF. The DNA of the CDR3 is TGTGCCAGCAGCCAAGCGGGACAGCCCAATGAAAAACTGTTTTTT.